This TCR beta chain was captured in a study of cytomegalovirus exposure and HLA in healthy donors (dated by TCRdb to about 2017). Context from the whole study: An earlier analysis of a few hundred of the donors reported approximately 260 Gb of sequence data and some 110 million unique TCR beta sequences obtained from about 200 million T cells. An early release covering roughly 640 HLA-typed donors comprised 300 to 350 gigabases of sequencing data and approximately 80 million unique TCR sequences. The genetic ancestry cluster associated with self-reported Caucasian donors included over 65% of the 398 genotyped donors. The study was designed to test whether signatures of past pathogen exposure could be identified by cataloging public T cell receptors. The T cell repertoires of roughly 660 subjects were profiled by immunosequencing and related to cytomegalovirus serostatus. A separate validation cohort of some 130 different subjects was used in addition to the 666-subject first cohort. To predict cytomegalovirus infection status, the study combined high-throughput TCR immunosequencing, statistical association of individual TCRs with disease status, and machine learning. A later analysis re-examined previously published TCR beta repertoires from just over 650 donors and added high-resolution HLA genotyping to investigate patterns of TCR occurrence. In the later analysis, no new phenotypic data were used to find candidate immune exposures; instead, reliance was placed on TCR beta sequences and their occurrence across donors. In an earlier analysis of over 550 of the donors, high-throughput TCR beta sequencing was used to judge whether each TCR beta V gene segment behaved as functional or pseudogenic. Donor age, sex, ethnicity and CMV serostatus were compiled together with the repertoire data. A later genetic analysis used genome-wide SNP genotypes for about 65% of the 666 donors, treating that subset as a discovery cohort. All discovery cohort repertoires had been generated using a single sequencing platform. HLA typing included class I and class II loci at four-digit resolution. Typing coverage differed by locus: A, B, C, DRB1 and DQB1 were typed in roughly 620-630 donors, DQA1 in about 500, DPA1 in 600 to 610, and DPB1 in 400 to 490. Four to six DR-DQ haplotypes were handled as single units for association and clustering, since linkage in the cohort was strong. Among some 400 genotyped donors of the cohort, an average of approximately 240,000 unique TCR beta nucleotide sequences was sequenced per donor, of which about 18% were non-productive.

The research as a whole found: The authors suggested that the approach could potentially be extended to other disease states and immunological phenotypes. A total of 150 to 200 TCR beta chains were listed by the study as associated with cytomegalovirus. According to a later genetic analysis, donors in an Asian-associated ancestry cluster had fewer N-insertions in productive TCRs than the approximately 630-donor mean. The 87-base-pair reads could not distinguish some IMGT-functional V segments, including TRBV6-2 and TRBV6-3, so those segments were excluded. Across donors, most TCR sequences were observed very rarely, whereas some public TCRs were present in many individuals. In a later analysis, HLA-associated TCR beta chains were found to be more clonally expanded and to have lower generation probabilities than equally common non-associated chains. HLA typing was unavailable for some donors at each locus, so association tests used only the typed subset. In an earlier analysis of a few hundred of the donors, most TCR beta V segments were observed in productive rearrangements about 90% or about 30% of the time, broadly matching IMGT annotations. Because counts were too low, roughly 18 rarely observed V segments, including chromosome 9 orphons, were left out of the earlier analysis of 500 to 650 of the donors. When HLA alleles, especially DR and DQ, strongly co-occurred, attributing TCR associations to individual alleles was difficult. CMV serostatus was the only immune exposure information available for the cohort. In a later analysis, TCR association rates were found to vary across HLA loci, with the most associated TCRs seen for DRB1 alleles and the fewest for HLA-C alleles. A further reported finding was that TCR beta sequences accurately predicted the HLA-A and HLA-B alleles for most subjects in the first cohort. In vitro tests confirmed that three of the cytomegalovirus-associated TCR beta chains recognize cytomegalovirus antigens. Most CMV-associated TCR beta chains appeared to be HLA-restricted in a later analysis, and the HLA associations seemed to be driven largely by CMV exposure. The cohort was sequenced for TCR beta chains only, and without alpha or paired-chain data the features that could be detected were limited. In a later genetic analysis, a missense DCLRE1C variant was associated with V-gene and J-gene trimming of TCR beta chains, and the association was replicated in an independent cohort. Cytomegalovirus status was reported to be diagnosed by the classifier with high specificity and sensitivity in both the original and validation cohorts. Specific HLA alleles were associated with 15,000 to 20,000 TCR beta sequences at a false discovery rate of 0.05 in a later analysis. The sequencing pipeline was judged likely to have produced a cluster of highly shared sequence variants as a technical artifact. Correlated functional status among segregating V segments might reflect linkage disequilibrium, but an unknown experimental factor could not be ruled out. Several of the top co-occurrence clusters appeared to be linked to parvovirus B19, influenza, CMV and Epstein-Barr virus, according to a later analysis. Sequencing depth was assumed to be roughly uniform across donors in the presence/absence analyses, though that assumption may not hold.

The cohort was made up of approximately 700 healthy bone marrow donors. At the time of sampling, all cohort members were nominally healthy, though unrecorded immune exposures were likely present. The donor tested CMV seronegative and was one of the 352 seronegative cohort members. Every donor gave a peripheral blood sample, and the peripheral blood mononuclear cells from that sample were used for TCR beta sequencing. The Qiagen DNeasy Blood Extraction Kit was used to extract genomic DNA from the blood cell samples. The CDR3 measures 17 amino acids from cysteine to phenylalanine. CDR3 DNA only is kept here, 51 bases in frame from base 1. Deletion took 3 bases off V and 3 bases off J, with a span of 20 bases between the germline ends. CDR1 and CDR2 are drawn from the germline V gene (reference sequence): SEHNR, FQNEAQ. Comment on this clone: This receptor's antigen is unknown. The sample holds no much larger clone one base away, and base qualities are not on file.

Libraries were built with the immunoSEQ multiplex PCR assay. The multiplex PCR relied on a mix of 60 forward primers for TCR Vbeta segments and 13 reverse primers for TCR Jbeta segments. Amplification of the CDR3 region of rearranged TCR beta genes was performed with a multiplex PCR assay on genomic DNA. Amplified TCR beta libraries were sequenced as 87-base-pair reads on the Illumina HiSeq System. The study's own analysis went as follows. Across the roughly 700 repertoires, a later analysis counted some 81 million unique TCR beta chains, 9.5 million to 13 million of which were shared by at least two donors. Raw reads were error-corrected and collapsed into unique sequences with a nearest-neighbor algorithm that merged closely related sequences to remove PCR and sequencing errors. CDR3 sequences were aligned to IMGT reference sequences to assign V, D and J gene segments. For a sequence to be retained, at least a six-nucleotide match to both a V gene segment and a J gene segment was required. A rearrangement was called productive if the CDR3 had no stop codons and remained in frame with V and J, and every other rearrangement was called non-productive. Following IMGT convention, CDR3 was defined as the stretch from the second conserved V-encoded cysteine to the conserved J-encoded phenylalanine. The earlier analysis of approximately 590 of the donors excluded any sequence lacking an unambiguous match to a single V gene segment. An earlier analysis of some 500 of the donors classified V segments as functional when productive rearrangements were above 56.7% and as segregating when the standard deviation between donors was above 5%. A statistical classification framework was developed to diagnose cytomegalovirus status using the catalog of TCR beta chain sequences. A later analysis assigned V and J genes by comparing TCR nucleotide sequences with IMGT/GENE-DB human TR gene sequences. A later analysis assigned CDR3 sequences and most-parsimonious VDJ recombination scenarios with the TCRdist pipeline. In a later analysis, every TCR beta chain was defined by the combination of its CDR3 amino acid sequence and its V-gene family, and reads without a unique V-gene family were dropped. As a way to deal with suspected cross-contamination and a sequencing artifact, a later analysis dropped hundreds of nucleotide sequences that were highly shared and had low generation probability. A later analysis calculated a clonal expansion index for each public chain from normalized within-repertoire ranks of inferred template counts. In a later analysis, generation probabilities were computed with a VDJ recombination model fitted to out-of-frame rearrangements, and the resulting probabilities were checked against IGoR. Hypergeometric tests were used in a later analysis to score TCR-TCR, TCR-HLA and TCR-CMV co-occurrence, with a repertoire-size bias correction applied to the TCR pairs. A later analysis estimated false discovery rates by permuting HLA or CMV assignments 20 times. In a later analysis, co-occurring TCRs were grouped with DBSCAN, and TCRdist sequence similarity was added when clustering was performed within HLA-allele-positive subsets. Co-occurrence clustering excluded repertoires with fewer than 30,000 or more than 120,000 public chains, plus five with anomalous nucleotide sharing. Entries here come from immuneACCESS through TCRdb and include only in-frame sequences with V and J called. Some clones fail to appear in such tables; in the studies checked, an unresolved V gene covers under half of the shortfall, and the cause of the remainder is unknown. Clone size and the V and J calls come from that table; the DNA yielded D and trimming. This sample has some 190,000 clones in its table, and about 90% of those were observed once. The ten most abundant clones make up 1% to 1.4% of the sample.

The rearrangement combines TRBV7-9 with TRBJ1-2, with a tentative D gene TRBD1 over 5 matching bases. The origin of this receptor is a boy younger than 10 in good health and CMV-seronegative. The sequenced sample consisted of PBMCs. The CDR3 reads as follows: CASSFQGAGETHYGYTF. The nucleotide sequence reads TGTGCCAGCAGCTTCCAAGGGGCAGGAGAGACTCACTATGGCTACACCTTC.